A single sample gave rise to the 26 T cell receptor beta chains below, sequenced in a study of regulatory T cells in long-lasting Graves disease (dated by TCRdb to about 2021). The time point label corresponds to: newly diagnosed GD, antithyroid drugs for less than 3 months. RNA was extracted from PBMCs in TRIzol for both TCR sequencing and RNA sequencing. The protocol used for the library was multiplex PCR. Instrument on record: Illumina HiSeq 4000. iRepertoire HTBI primers and Arm-PCR amplification of CDR3 regions were used to construct TCR beta libraries. TCRdb itself trimmed the public reads at Q25 with fastp, ran MiXCR and retained productive beta chains. Rows matching on CDR3 protein sequence are summarized as one entry with the most common DNA and genes. This sample has approximately 390,000 distinct CDR3 sequences in its table, and under 20% of those were observed once. The top ten hold 20% to 25% of the sample.

This same sample was also part of a study on T cells in Graves' hyperthyroidism and ophthalmopathy.

Sequences were derived from peripheral blood mononuclear cells (PBMCs), sampled at new diagnosis, from a patient treated with antithyroid drugs. The receptors come from a woman younger than 30 with Graves disease. Donor details come from another sample of the same person, matched by shared clones.

This clonotype was observed many times. The chain employs TRBV7-2 and TRBJ1-2; TRBD1 matches 11 bases. The V segment lost 3 bases and the J segment 8 bases; nucleotides outside the gene matches: 11. The CDR3 is made up of 16 amino acids. The germline gives CDR1 SGHTA, CDR2 FQGNSA. CDR3 DNA: TGTGCCAGCAGCTTGGGTGAGCCGGGACAGGGGGAAGGCTACACCTTC. This translates into CASSLGEPGQGEGYTF.

This clonotype was seen more than once but under ten times. The V gene is TRBV7-9, the J gene TRBJ1-3, with 9 bases aligning to TRBD1. V gave up 5 bases and J gave up 0 bases; unmatched junction bases: 11. CDR1 is SEHNR and CDR2 is FQNEAQ in the germline V gene (reference sequence). This CDR3 contains 18 residues. The CDR3 loop reads CASSRTAGTGLSGNTIYF. The CDR3 DNA reads as TGTGCCAGCAGCCGAACCGCCGGGACAGGGCTCTCTGGAAACACCATATATTTT.

This clonotype was counted many times. The chain uses TRBV6-9 and TRBJ2-5, with 13 bases matching TRBD2. Germline lookup yields CDR1 MNHGY and CDR2 SVAAGI. The V segment lost 3 bases and the J segment 5 bases; nucleotides outside the gene matches: 9. The CDR3 runs 17 residues. CDR3 loop: CASSYSGLAGVVETQYF. The CDR3, as DNA: TGTGCCAGCAGTTACTCAGGACTAGCGGGAGTAGTGGAGACCCAGTACTTC.

This clonotype was found once. The chain links TRBV2 to TRBJ2-7; TRBD2 matches 10 bases. Germline-derived CDR1 and CDR2 are SNHLY and FYNNEI. After removal of 3 bases from V and 0 bases from J, the junction contained 5 bases not matched to a gene. This CDR3 has 16 residues. CDR3 protein: CASSELSGRVSYEQYF. In DNA form, the CDR3 reads TGTGCCAGCAGTGAGTTGAGCGGGAGGGTCTCCTACGAGCAGTACTTC.

This clonotype was counted a few times. The J gene is TRBJ2-7, the V gene TRBV10-3, with 11 bases identical to TRBD2. Germline-derived CDR1 and CDR2 are ENHRY and SYGVKD. The CDR3 extends over 15 amino acids. V lost 6 bases and J lost 2; bases outside the gene matches: 6. The CDR3: CAIRDSGGGPYEQYF. DNA of the CDR3: TGTGCCATCAGGGATAGCGGGGGGGGTCCCTACGAGCAGTACTTC.

In its sample, this clonotype was seen many times. V gene TRBV28 combines with J gene TRBJ1-2, with TRBD1 matching 8 bases. The trim removed 2 bases at V and 2 bases at J, leaving 1 base unmatched. Germline assignment: CDR1 MDHEN and CDR2 SYDVKM. CDR3 size: 14 residues. The CDR3 protein is CASSLAGGNYGYTF. CDR3 bases: TGTGCCAGCAGTTTAGCAGGGGGCAACTATGGCTACACCTTC.

This clonotype was observed at least ten times. The chain combines TRBV20-1 with TRBJ2-1; 8 bases align to TRBD2. The germline V gene has CDR1 DFQATT and CDR2 SNEGSKA (reference sequence). The CDR3 has 15 residues. V gave up 2 bases and J gave up 0 bases; unmatched junction bases: 3. The CDR3 region has the DNA TGCAGTGCTAGAAGAAGCGGGGGCTCCTACAATGAGCAGTTCTTC. It encodes CSARRSGGSYNEQFF.

This clonotype has at least ten counts. This rearrangement joins TRBV18 to TRBJ2-3; a possible D gene is TRBD2 (5 bases). Trimming shortened V by 3 bases and J by 0 bases, and 19 bases separated the two germline ends. In germline, CDR1 is KGHSH, CDR2 LQKENI. CDR3 length: 18 amino acids. The CDR3 coding sequence is TGTGCCAGCTCACCGGGAGCTCTACCCACTCATAGCACAGATACGCAGTATTTT. Encoded protein: CASSPGALPTHSTDTQYF.

In its sample, this clonotype was seen many times. This sequence joins TRBV20-1 and TRBJ1-1, with D possibly being TRBD1 (5 bases). The CDR3 length is 13 residues. V was trimmed by 6 bases and J by 0 bases, leaving 11 bases between them. Per germline, CDR1 DFQATT and CDR2 SNEGSKA (reference sequence). The CDR3 DNA is TGCAGTGCCCCTCGACAGCTGAACACTGAAGCTTTCTTT. As protein: CSAPRQLNTEAFF.

A remark on this clonotype: A far larger clone is a single base away, which makes a read error likely. V and J are TRBV28 and TRBJ2-1, with 14 bases identical to TRBD2. The DNA end lines up better with TRBJ2-5; the J call may be wrong. The CDR3 spans 17 residues. From germline, CDR1 is MDHEN and CDR2 SYDVKM. The CDR3 DNA reads TGTGCCAGCAGTTTATCGTCAGGGACTAGCGGGAGTGAGACCCAGTACTTC. This translates into CASSLSSGTSGSETQYF.

This clonotype was detected ten times or more. V usage is TRBV12-5 and J usage is TRBJ2-3; TRBD2 matches 7 bases. V lost 7 bases to trimming and J lost 3 bases; unmatched junction nucleotides: 4. Germline CDR1 reads LGHNT; CDR2 reads FRNRAP. The CDR3 totals 13 residues. The CDR3 DNA reads TGTGCTAGTGCCAAAGCGGGGACAGATACGCAGTATTTT. This sequence encodes CASAKAGTDTQYF.

This clonotype was detected many times. This sequence joins TRBV7-8 and TRBJ2-3, with 8 bases aligning to TRBD2. V shed 5 bases and J 3 bases; nucleotides not matched to a gene: 16. The CDR3 has 18 amino acids. In germline, CDR1 is SGHVS, CDR2 FQNEAQ. The CDR3 nucleotides read TGTGCCAGCAGCCCAACCAGGAGGGCGGGGGGCCGGACAGATACGCAGTATTTT. Translating it yields CASSPTRRAGGRTDTQYF.

This clonotype has a count of ten or more. The gene calls are TRBV3-1 and TRBJ1-6, with TRBD1 as a possible D gene (6 bases). Trimming pared 3 bases from V and 9 bases from J, leaving 30 bases between. This CDR3 has 20 residues. Germline V gene lookup returns CDR1 LGHDT and CDR2 YNNKEL (reference sequence). This chain's CDR3 is CASSQAPGSERAGEGSPLHF. The CDR3 coding sequence is TGTGCCAGCAGCCAGGCCCCCGGATCAGAAAGAGCAGGGGAGGGTTCACCCCTCCACTTT.

About this clonotype itself: At one end the junction does not follow the germline gene, possibly because of a read error. The chain recombines TRBV3-1 with TRBJ2-2, with 13 bases that match TRBD2. This CDR3 region has 18 residues. The V gene's germline CDR1 is LGHDT and CDR2 YNNKEL (reference sequence). The CDR3 DNA sequence: TGTGCCAGCAACCAACGGGGACTAGCGGGAACGAACACCGGGGAGCTGTTTTTT. Encoded protein: CASNQRGLAGTNTGELFF.

The count of this clonotype is one. The chain employs TRBV6-1 and TRBJ2-4; 7 nucleotides line up with TRBD1. The germline gives CDR1 MNHNS, CDR2 SASEGT. V shed 4 bases, J shed 8 bases, and the junction held 5 bases outside the gene matches. This CDR3 is built from 13 residues. The CDR3 here is CASSVTGEHIQYF. The CDR3 DNA follows: TGTGCCAGCAGTGTAACAGGGGAACACATTCAGTACTTC.

This chain uses TRBV27 with TRBJ1-3, with 8 bases aligning to TRBD1. Germline V gives CDR1 MNHEY, CDR2 SMNVEV (reference sequence). The CDR3 is 19 amino acids. J was trimmed by 4 bases and V by 5 bases; bases with no gene match: 19. CDR3 region: CASSARTGRWHMGGNTIYF. In DNA form, the CDR3 reads TGTGCCAGCAGTGCCCGGACAGGGCGTTGGCATATGGGGGGAAACACCATATATTTT.

This clonotype was seen a handful of times. This rearrangement joins TRBV27 to TRBJ2-1, with D perhaps matching TRBD2 (5 bases). The V gene's germline CDR1 is MNHEY and CDR2 SMNVEV (reference sequence). V was shortened by 3 bases and J by 2 bases, with 8 bases between the two germline ends. CDR3 length equals 14 residues. Here the CDR3 reads CASSLDGTYNEQFF. In DNA form, the CDR3 reads TGTGCCAGCAGTTTGGACGGGACCTACAATGAGCAGTTCTTC.

This clonotype appeared a single time. This chain connects TRBV19 to TRBJ1-2; a weak D match, TRBD1 (6 bases). V was clipped by 8 bases and J by 8 bases, with 18 bases between them. The CDR3 runs 13 residues. Germline V gene sequence: CDR1 LNHDA, CDR2 SQIVND (reference sequence). The CDR3 sequence: CASSIQGVTGYTF. The CDR3 region has the DNA TGTGCCAGTTCAATACAGGGTGTGACGGGCTACACCTTC.

The chain joins TRBV9 to TRBJ2-7, with D uncertain. Trimming took off 2 bases at V and 3 bases at J, with 15 bases between the two ends. The germline CDR1 and CDR2 sequences are SGDLS and YYNGEE. The CDR3 is 15 amino acids. The CDR3 protein is CASSVDVTQNYEQYF. DNA for the CDR3: TGTGCCAGCAGCGTTGATGTGACACAAAACTACGAGCAGTACTTC.

This clonotype was found many times. V gene TRBV30 combines with J gene TRBJ1-3; unclear D gene. V lost 6 bases and J lost 0, with 12 bases in between. Germline V gene sequence: CDR1 GTSNPN, CDR2 SVGIG (reference sequence). This CDR3 spans 14 amino acids. The CDR3 region is CACFDGDSGNTIYF. As DNA, the CDR3 is TGTGCCTGTTTCGATGGGGACTCTGGAAACACCATATATTTT.

This clonotype was counted a few times. The rearrangement links TRBV5-1 to TRBJ1-3; 8 bases align to TRBD1. Germline loops: CDR1 SGHRS, CDR2 YFSETQ. The CDR3 covers 15 residues. Unmatched junction bases numbered 2, after V lost 2 bases and J lost 1 base. The CDR3 spells CASSLQGGSGNTIYF. Here the CDR3 DNA reads TGCGCCAGCAGCTTACAGGGGGGGTCTGGAAACACCATATATTTT.

This clonotype has more than one count but fewer than ten. The chain combines TRBV27 with TRBJ2-1; no definite D call. This CDR3 is 15 amino acids long. Germline V gives CDR1 MNHEY, CDR2 SMNVEV (reference sequence). Trimming pared 3 bases from V and 5 bases from J, leaving 14 bases between. This CDR3 is CASSFIVAVHNEQFF. CDR3 coding DNA: TGTGCCAGCAGTTTTATCGTGGCAGTACACAATGAGCAGTTCTTC.

This clonotype was counted ten times or more. V and J are TRBV5-6 and TRBJ2-3, with D perhaps TRBD2 (6 bases). The J call may not be correct, given that the DNA end is closer to TRBJ2-5. Germline CDR1 is SGHDT and CDR2 is YYEEEE. The CDR3 runs 13 residues. CDR3 nucleotides: TGTGCCAGCAGCCCGCGGGACTCGAAGACCCAGTACTTC. It yields the protein CASSPRDSKTQYF.

This sequence joins TRBV29-1 and TRBJ1-2; D gene uncertain. Germline V lookup: CDR1 SQVTM, CDR2 ANQGSEA. Trimming cost V 7 bases and J 4 bases, with 13 bases left between them. The CDR3 consists of 12 residues. The DNA for the CDR3 is TGCAGCGGTAGGAGAACGGGCTATGGCTACACCTTC. Residues: CSGRRTGYGYTF.

For this clonotype: This may be a read error: a much more frequent sequence differs by one nucleotide. Given the absence of the conserved phenylalanine or tryptophan at the CDR3 end, a read error is likely. This chain uses TRBV28 with TRBJ1-5; D is undetermined. Deletions cut 5 bases from V and 0 bases from J, with 14 bases between. The CDR3 spans 16 residues. The V gene's germline CDR1 is MDHEN and CDR2 SYDVKM. The CDR3: CASSPYQASSNQPQHY. The CDR3 coding sequence is TGTGCCAGCAGTCCTTATCAGGCCAGTAGCAATCAGCCCCAGCATTAT.

The J gene is TRBJ1-3, the V gene TRBV6-4; D uncertain. Germline V lookup: CDR1 MRHNA, CDR2 SNTAGT. V dropped 5 bases and J dropped 2 bases, with 10 bases sitting between them. This CDR3 has 14 amino acids. This CDR3 reads CASSNDGTGNTIYF. CDR3 in DNA: TGTGCCAGCAGTAATGACGGAACTGGAAACACCATATATTTT.